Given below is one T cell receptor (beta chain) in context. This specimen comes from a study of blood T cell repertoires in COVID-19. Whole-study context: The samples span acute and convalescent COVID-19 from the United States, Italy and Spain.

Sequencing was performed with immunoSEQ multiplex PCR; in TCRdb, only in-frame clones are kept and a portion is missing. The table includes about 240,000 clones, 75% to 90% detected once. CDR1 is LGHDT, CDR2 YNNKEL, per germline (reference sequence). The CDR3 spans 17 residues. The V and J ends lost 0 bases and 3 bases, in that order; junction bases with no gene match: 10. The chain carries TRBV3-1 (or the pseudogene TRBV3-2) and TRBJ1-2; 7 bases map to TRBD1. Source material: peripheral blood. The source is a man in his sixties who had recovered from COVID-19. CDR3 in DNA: TGTGCCAGCAGCCAAGAATCTTTAGGACAGGAACACTATGGCTACACCTTC. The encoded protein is CASSQESLGQEHYGYTF.